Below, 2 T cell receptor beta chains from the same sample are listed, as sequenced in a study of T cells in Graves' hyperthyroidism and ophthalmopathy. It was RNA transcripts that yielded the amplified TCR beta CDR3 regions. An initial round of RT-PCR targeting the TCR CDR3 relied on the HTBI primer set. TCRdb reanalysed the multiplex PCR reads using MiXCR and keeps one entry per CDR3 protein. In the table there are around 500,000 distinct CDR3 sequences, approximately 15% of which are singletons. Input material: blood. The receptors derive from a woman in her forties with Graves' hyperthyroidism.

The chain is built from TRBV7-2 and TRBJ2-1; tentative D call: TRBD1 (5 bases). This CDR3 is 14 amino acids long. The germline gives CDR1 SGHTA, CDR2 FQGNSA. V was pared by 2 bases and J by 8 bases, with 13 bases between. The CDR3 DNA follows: TGTGCCAGCAGCTTACCACATCAGGGTTATGAGCAGTTCTTC. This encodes CASSLPHQGYEQFF.

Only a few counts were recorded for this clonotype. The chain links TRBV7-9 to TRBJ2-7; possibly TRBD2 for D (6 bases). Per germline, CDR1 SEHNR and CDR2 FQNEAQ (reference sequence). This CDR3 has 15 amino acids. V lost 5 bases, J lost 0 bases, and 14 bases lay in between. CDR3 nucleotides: TGTGCCAGCAGCCCGGCGGGGACCCGCTCCTACGAGCAGTACTTC. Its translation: CASSPAGTRSYEQYF.